This T cell receptor beta chain was sequenced during a study of T cells after yellow fever vaccination. Study overall: Fractions containing few cells were prepared with SMART-Seq v4 Ultra Low Input.

This clonotype was detected only a few times. Its antigen remains unidentified. General observations from the study: CD4 and CD8 compartments shared a small share of clonotypes, likely from convergent recombination. Post-booster repertoires contained most primary-vaccination clones again (approximately 95% CD4, around 89% CD8).

Template switching by 5'RACE produced TCR cDNA, adding a universal primer site and UMIs. TCRdb recomputed calls from the 5' RACE reads with MiXCR, one row per CDR3 protein. The sample shows around 340,000 distinct CDR3 sequences, roughly an eighth of them seen only once. CDR1 LGHNA and CDR2 YSLEER come from the germline V gene. The CDR3 runs to 14 residues. Trimming left V 4 bases short and J 5 bases short, with 13 bases between. This sample comprised CD4+ T cells sorted from PBMCs, obtained 15 days after the yellow fever booster vaccination. The chain is built from TRBV4-3 and TRBJ2-3; D may be TRBD1 (6 bases). The sequence was obtained from a man younger than 30 who received the YFV17D yellow fever vaccine. CDR3 sequence reads: CASSRRQGRDTQYF. The CDR3 nucleotides read TGCGCCAGCAGCCGACGGCAGGGGCGAGATACGCAGTATTTT.